The present TCR beta chain was sequenced within a study of shared clonotypes between healthy human individuals. General study points: Generation probabilities of non-shared clonotypes were lower (relative to those shared by all four donors).

With regard to this clone: Its antigen is unidentified.

V gave up 5 bases and J gave up 1 base, with 9 bases separating them. The CDR3 consists of 13 residues. The germline CDR1 and CDR2 sequences are SGHTA and FQGNSA. Selected positively for CCR7 and CD45RO-negative, naive CD8 cells excluded terminally differentiated effector memory CD45RA+ cells. Sequenced by immunoSEQ multiplex PCR; TCRdb stores in-frame clones only, minus some. The top ten hold about 0.25% of the sample, which has over 750,000 clones, about 96% seen once. This chain uses TRBV7-2 with TRBJ2-7; D unclear. This sequence was found in a man aged 30 to 39 in good health. The sample taken for sequencing was naive CD8+ T cells sorted from blood. CDR3 region: CASSPGNSYEQYF. DNA of the CDR3: TGTGCCAGCAGCCCCGGAAATTCCTACGAGCAGTACTTC.